A single sample gave rise to the 8 T cell receptor beta chains below, sequenced in a study of Tregs in tolerant kidney transplant recipients. Clones were sequenced by immunoSEQ multiplex PCR, and TCRdb holds only the in-frame ones, with some missing. The sample includes about 52,000 clones, approximately 90% of them seen just once. Related graft donors supplied nonmyeloablative bone marrow transplants, and mixed chimerism was transient. Source: CD8+ T cells from blood (PBMCs), taken 24 months after the transplant. The receptor source for this set is a human patient who received a combined kidney and bone marrow transplant. Some T cells may arise from the graft donor.

The genes are TRBV2 and TRBJ2-7; a possible D gene is TRBD2 (6 bases). CDR1 is SNHLY and CDR2 is FYNNEI in the germline V gene. This CDR3 has 14 residues. V gave up 3 bases and J gave up 2 bases, with 11 bases separating them. The CDR3 nucleotides are TGTGCCAGCAGTGAGGGGGGACTGACCTACGAGCAGTACTTC. This encodes CASSEGGLTYEQYF.

This clone appeared once. The V and J genes are TRBV4-1 and TRBJ2-7; D might be TRBD1 (5 bases). CDR1 and CDR2 from the germline V gene are MGHRA and YSYEKL. The CDR3 is 13 residues long. Trimming shortened V by 1 base and J by 5 bases, and 9 bases separated the two germline ends. DNA of the CDR3: TGCGCCAGCAGCCAAGTTCAGGGCAACGAGCAGTACTTC. This translates into CASSQVQGNEQYF.

The chain couples TRBV2 to TRBJ2-5, with D maybe TRBD1 (6 bases). This CDR3 has 17 residues. Trimming shortened V by 6 bases and J by 5 bases, and 25 bases separated the two germline ends. CDR1 SNHLY and CDR2 FYNNEI come from the germline V gene. CDR3 loop: CASRPVGWGPTQETQYF. CDR3 coding DNA: TGTGCCAGCAGACCTGTCGGATGGGGGCCAACTCAGGAGACCCAGTACTTC.

The chain is built from TRBV19 and TRBJ2-1, with D maybe TRBD2 (6 bases). Trimming shortened V by 3 bases and J by 5 bases, and 14 bases separated the two germline ends. The CDR3 length is 15 residues. Germline values: CDR1 LNHDA, CDR2 SQIVND (reference sequence). DNA for the CDR3: TGTGCCAGTAGTATCCCGGGAGAAGGGAACAATGAGCAGTTCTTC. The encoded protein is CASSIPGEGNNEQFF.

The V gene is TRBV19, the J gene TRBJ2-1; maybe TRBD2 (6 bases). Germline V gene data show CDR1 as LNHDA and CDR2 as SQIVND (reference sequence). The ends were cut back, 5 bases at V and 6 bases at J, with 17 bases in the middle. The CDR3 spans 15 residues. The CDR3 region has the DNA TGTGCCAGTAGTTCCAGACTAGGCCCGCCCAATGAGCAGTTCTTC. Protein sequence: CASSSRLGPPNEQFF.

The chain recombines TRBV28 with TRBJ2-4; 12 nucleotides line up with TRBD1. With V trimmed by 2 bases and J by 7 bases, 15 bases remained unmatched. Germline CDR1 MDHEN, CDR2 SYDVKM. The CDR3 has 19 residues. As DNA, the CDR3 is TGTGCCAGCAGTTTACCGGGACAGGGGGCCCGTGAAAGGTTGAACATTCAGTACTTC. It specifies CASSLPGQGARERLNIQYF.

This clone came up once. J is TRBJ2-2 and V is TRBV5-4; D possibly corresponds to TRBD1 (8 bases). Germline V gives CDR1 SGHNT, CDR2 YYREEE (reference sequence). The CDR3 is 15 residues long. V was cut by 4 bases and J by 6 bases, with 16 bases left in between. CDR3 in amino acids: CASSPVTGGAGELFF. As DNA, the CDR3 is TGTGCCAGCAGCCCCGTAACAGGGGGGGCCGGGGAGCTGTTTTTT.

J is TRBJ2-1 and V is TRBV7-7, with 9 positions matching TRBD2. CDR3 length: 15 amino acids. Trimming took 1 base from V and 8 from J; bases not matched to a gene: 6. Germline V CDR1 and CDR2: SSHAT, FNYEAQ (reference sequence). CDR3 sequence: CASSLVSGSPHEQFF. CDR3 nucleotides: TGTGCCAGCAGCTTAGTTAGCGGGAGCCCCCATGAGCAGTTCTTC. Using reference TRBV7-7 and TRBJ2-1 for the parts outside the CDR3, the full variable domain is GAGVSQSPRYKVTKRGQDVTLRCDPISSHATLYWYQQALGQGPEFLTYFNYEAQPDKSGLPSDRFSAERPEGSISTLTIQRTEQRDSAMYRCASSLVSGSPHEQFFGPGTRLTVL.